This T cell receptor beta chain stems from a study of T cell repertoires in cytomegalovirus infection. Study context: Signatures in public TCR beta sequences pointed to both CMV infection and matching HLA type.

Trimming shortened V by 1 base and J by 8 bases, and 11 bases separated the two germline ends. This CDR3 has 13 residues. Germline CDR1 is MNHEY and CDR2 is SVGEGT. Details on this clonotype: Its target is not known.

TCRdb redid the calling of the reads with MiXCR, one entry per CDR3 protein. This table holds under 350,000 distinct CDR3 sequences, more than 8% found once. Study-level findings and limits: HLA-C-restricted CMV clonotypes gave the most frequent clonotype in two of eight donors. CMV carriers with the relevant HLA were identified by cumulative public TCR beta family frequency.

The rearrangement links TRBV6-2 or TRBV6-3 to TRBJ1-2; D not resolved. The sequence came from a human donor in good health (CMV status not recorded). Some clones in this sample may be carry-over from other donors' samples. Sequencing was done on a sample of PBMCs. In DNA, the CDR3 is TGTGCCAGCAGTTACTTAACGCAAACCGGCTACACCTTC. Translating gives CASSYLTQTGYTF.